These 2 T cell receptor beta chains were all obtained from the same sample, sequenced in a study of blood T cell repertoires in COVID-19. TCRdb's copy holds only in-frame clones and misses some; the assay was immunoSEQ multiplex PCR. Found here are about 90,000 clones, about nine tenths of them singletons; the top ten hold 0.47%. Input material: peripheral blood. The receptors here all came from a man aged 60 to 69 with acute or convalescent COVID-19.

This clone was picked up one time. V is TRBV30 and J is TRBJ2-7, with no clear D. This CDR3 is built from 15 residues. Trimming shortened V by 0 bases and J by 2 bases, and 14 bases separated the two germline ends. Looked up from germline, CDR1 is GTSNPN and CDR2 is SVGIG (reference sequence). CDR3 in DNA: TGTGCCTGGAGTGTACGAGGTATTACCGCCTACGAGCAGTACTTC. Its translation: CAWSVRGITAYEQYF.

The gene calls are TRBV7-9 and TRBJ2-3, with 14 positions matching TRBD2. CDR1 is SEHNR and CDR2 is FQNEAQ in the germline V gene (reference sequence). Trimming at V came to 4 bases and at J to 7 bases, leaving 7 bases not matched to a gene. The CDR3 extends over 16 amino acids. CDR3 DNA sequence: TGTGCCAGCAGCTCAGGGACTAGCGGGAGTTGGAATACGCAGTATTTT. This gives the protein CASSSGTSGSWNTQYF.